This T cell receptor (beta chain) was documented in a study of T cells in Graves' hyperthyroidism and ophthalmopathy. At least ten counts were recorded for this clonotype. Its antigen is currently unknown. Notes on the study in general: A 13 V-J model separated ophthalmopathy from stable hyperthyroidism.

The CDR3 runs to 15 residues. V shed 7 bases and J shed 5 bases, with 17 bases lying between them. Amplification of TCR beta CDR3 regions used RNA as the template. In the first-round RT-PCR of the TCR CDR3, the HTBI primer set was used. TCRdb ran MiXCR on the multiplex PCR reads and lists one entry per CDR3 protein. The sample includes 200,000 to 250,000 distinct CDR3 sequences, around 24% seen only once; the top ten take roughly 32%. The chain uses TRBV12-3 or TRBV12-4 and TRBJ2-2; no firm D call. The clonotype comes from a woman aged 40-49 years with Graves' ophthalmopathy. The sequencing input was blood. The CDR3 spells CASTLGGVGTGELFF. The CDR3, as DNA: TGTGCCAGCACCCTAGGTGGAGTGGGGACCGGGGAGCTGTTTTTT.